This is a list of T cell receptor beta chains from one sample in a study of control samples from healthy donors and cancer patients. Profiled with immunoSEQ multiplex PCR; TCRdb holds only in-frame clones, not every one. The sample contains about 72,000 clones, roughly 92% of which appear only once. Material: blood. The origin of the receptors is a woman aged 55 to 70 in good health. The CDR3 runs from the conserved cysteine through the conserved F or W. The D gene is left open where the match is weak. Rows give clone size only sometimes, using once, few, many, or a class for an expanded clone.

clone_size	v_call	j_call	d_call	cdr3_aa	cdr3_nt
.	TRBV5-1	TRBJ2-3	TRBD2	CASSFPASGIASDTQYF	TGCGCCAGCAGCTTCCCAGCTAGCGGGATAGCTTCCGATACGCAGTATTTT
.	TRBV6-5	TRBJ1-1	.	CASTHRGRSGTEAFF	TGTGCCAGCACCCACCGGGGCAGGTCGGGCACTGAAGCTTTCTTT
.	TRBV9	TRBJ1-1	.	CASTEGQLNTEAFF	TGTGCCAGCACGGAAGGACAGCTTAACACTGAAGCTTTCTTT
.	TRBV5-1	TRBJ2-2	TRBD1	CASTKDRPNTGELFF	TGCGCCAGCACCAAGGACAGGCCGAACACCGGGGAGCTGTTTTTT
.	TRBV6-2/TRBV6-3	TRBJ2-6	.	CASSPDSGANVLTF	TGTGCCAGCAGTCCCGACTCTGGGGCCAACGTCCTGACTTTC
.	TRBV7-9	TRBJ2-7	TRBD2	CASSNSGRSPPDEQYF	TGTGCCAGCAGTAATAGCGGGAGGTCCCCTCCTGACGAGCAGTACTTC
once	TRBV7-2	TRBJ2-2	.	CASSRGGGRTRELFF	TGTGCCAGCAGCCGGGGTGGAGGGAGGACCCGGGAGCTGTTTTTT
.	TRBV19	TRBJ1-2	TRBD1	CASSSTSGTENYGYTF	TGTGCCAGTAGTTCGACCTCCGGGACAGAGAACTATGGCTACACCTTC
.	TRBV20-1	TRBJ1-5	.	CSASASNQPQHF	TGCAGTGCTAGTGCGAGTAATCAGCCCCAGCATTTT
few	TRBV4-1	TRBJ1-1	.	CASSQVLQPVNTEAFF	TGCGCCAGCAGCCAAGTGCTACAGCCGGTGAACACTGAAGCTTTCTTT
.	TRBV6-5	TRBJ1-6	.	CASTGGRSGSPLHF	TGTGCCAGCACGGGGGGTCGGTCGGGTTCACCCCTCCACTTT
.	TRBV28	TRBJ2-7	.	CASSVGASYEQYF	TGTGCCAGCAGTGTGGGGGCCTCATACGAGCAGTACTTC
.	TRBV4-1	TRBJ1-4	.	CASSQQTPRAEKLFF	TGCGCCAGCAGCCAACAGACACCCCGGGCTGAAAAACTGTTTTTT
.	TRBV5-6	TRBJ1-1	.	CASSLRGYLNTEAFF	TGTGCCAGCAGCTTGCGCGGGTATCTGAACACTGAAGCTTTCTTT
.	TRBV10-2	TRBJ1-1	TRBD1	CASGAGQGNTEAFF	TGCGCCAGCGGAGCGGGACAGGGGAACACTGAAGCTTTCTTT
.	TRBV28	TRBJ2-7	.	CASSLFGTSMGEQYF	TGTGCCAGCAGTTTATTCGGGACATCCATGGGGGAGCAGTACTTC
.	TRBV10-3	TRBJ1-1	.	CAITSVPNTEAFF	TGTGCCATCACTTCAGTCCCGAACACTGAAGCTTTCTTT
.	TRBV5-1	TRBJ1-6	TRBD1	CASSSGQGIKSPLHF	TGCGCCAGCAGCTCAGGACAGGGGATTAAGTCACCCCTCCACTTT
.	TRBV9	TRBJ2-3	TRBD2	CASSAGGLAADTQYF	TGTGCCAGCAGCGCAGGGGGACTAGCGGCAGATACGCAGTATTTT
.	TRBV2	TRBJ1-2	.	CASSKGEMEVYTF	TGTGCCAGCAGTAAAGGGGAAATGGAAGTCTACACCTTC
few	TRBV5-1	TRBJ1-4	TRBD1	CASSFDPGQVDEKLFF	TGCGCCAGCAGCTTTGACCCGGGACAGGTGGATGAAAAACTGTTTTTT
.	TRBV28	TRBJ2-7	TRBD2	CASSLPGRVVEQYF	TGTGCCAGCAGTTTACCCGGGAGGGTGGTCGAGCAGTACTTC
.	TRBV27	TRBJ1-4	.	CASSFSRGTQLFF	TGTGCCAGCAGTTTTTCTCGGGGGACTCAACTGTTTTTT
.	TRBV10-2	TRBJ1-6	.	CASRRYNSPLHF	TGCGCCAGCCGACGGTATAATTCACCCCTCCACTTT
.	TRBV29-1	TRBJ2-7	TRBD1	CSVRDRVEQYF	TGCAGCGTTAGGGACAGGGTCGAGCAGTACTTC
.	TRBV19	TRBJ1-2	.	CASSILGYGYTF	TGTGCCAGTAGTATTCTGGGCTATGGCTACACCTTC
.	TRBV12-3/TRBV12-4	TRBJ2-1	.	CASSLLRDEQFF	TGTGCCAGCAGTTTATTAAGGGATGAGCAGTTCTTC
.	TRBV5-1	TRBJ2-2	TRBD2	CASSNSGTNTGELFF	TGCGCCAGCAGTAATAGCGGGACGAACACCGGGGAGCTGTTTTTT